This TCR beta chain was recovered during a study of blood T cell repertoires in COVID-19. Study in general: Samples of COVID-19 (acute and convalescent) were obtained from the United States, Italy and Spain. PBMCs, B-cell-depleted T cells, or T cells were the source of the cDNA or gDNA that made up the material.

Original analysis: Quantification of nucleated cells was approximated via reference gene primer amplification. Method: immunoSEQ multiplex PCR; TCRdb's copy keeps in-frame clones and lacks some. From that table come the V and J calls and clone size; the DNA was used to work out D and trimming. The data show some 64,000 clones, roughly two thirds seen once. The Seattle patients joined while their infection was active and were tracked longitudinally afterward. Germline CDR1 is SEHNR and CDR2 is FQNEAQ (reference sequence). With V trimmed by 6 bases and J by 1 base, 6 bases remained unmatched. CDR3 size: 15 residues.

The chain is built from TRBV7-9 and TRBJ1-1, with 9 bases lining up with TRBD1. The source is a woman aged 70-85 years with COVID-19, enrolled during active disease. Sequences were obtained from peripheral blood. The CDR3 coding sequence is TGTGCCAGCAGATCAACAGGGGGCTCGAACACTGAAGCTTTCTTT. It is translated as CASRSTGGSNTEAFF.